These 18 T cell receptor beta chains came from one sample sequenced in a study of blood T cells in healthy people across ages. A second roughly 7 to 11 cycle PCR used barcoded and J-beta primers. TCRdb ran MiXCR on the 5' RACE reads and lists one entry per CDR3 protein. The sample records approximately 1,000,000 distinct CDR3 sequences, 40% to 45% being singletons. The sequenced material came from blood. The receptors were sampled from a woman aged 60-70 years in good health.

The V call is TRBV10-3, the J call TRBJ2-6; D remains ambiguous. Germline V lookup: CDR1 ENHRY, CDR2 SYGVKD. This CDR3 is 15 amino acids long. Trimming pared 4 bases from V and 0 bases from J, leaving 7 bases between. This CDR3 reads CAISVASSGANVLTF. The DNA of the CDR3 is TGTGCCATCAGTGTCGCTAGCTCTGGGGCCAACGTCCTGACTTTC.

This clonotype has a handful of counts. CDR3 protein: CSARGDVGGYTF. CDR3 in DNA: TGCAGTGCTAGAGGGGACGTGGGTGGCTACACCTTC. The chain carries TRBV20-1 and TRBJ1-2; D may be TRBD1 (5 bases). V dropped 1 base and J dropped 7 bases, with 10 bases sitting between them. Germline V gene sequence: CDR1 DFQATT, CDR2 SNEGSKA (reference sequence). CDR3 length: 12 residues.

The rearrangement links TRBV11-2 to TRBJ2-1, with a weak D call TRBD2 (6 bases). The CDR3 is made up of 14 amino acids. Trimming pared 5 bases from V and 8 bases from J, leaving 16 bases between. Germline V gives CDR1 SGHAT, CDR2 FQNNGV. The CDR3 DNA reads TGTGCCAGCAGCGTAGGGACTCACAGTGATGAGCAGTTCTTC. Its translation: CASSVGTHSDEQFF.

The gene calls are TRBV19 and TRBJ1-2; tentatively, D is TRBD1 (5 bases). Per the germline V gene, CDR1 is LNHDA and CDR2 is SQIVND (reference sequence). Trimming removed 2 bases from V and 5 bases from J, with 24 bases in between. The CDR3 covers 18 residues. CDR3 region: CASSISRQGGILPYGYTF. The CDR3 DNA reads TGTGCCAGTAGTATATCTCGGCAGGGCGGTATCCTCCCGTATGGCTACACCTTC.

The rearrangement links TRBV7-9 to TRBJ2-5; tentative D call: TRBD2 (6 bases). Germline-derived CDR1 and CDR2 are SEHNR and FQNEAQ (reference sequence). This CDR3 spans 17 amino acids. Trimming left V 1 base short and J 5 bases short, with 20 bases between. CDR3 bases: TGTGCCAGCAGCTTAGAAATCGGTCGGGAGTTGCTGGAGACCCAGTACTTC. Protein product: CASSLEIGRELLETQYF.

This clonotype was picked up many times. The chain carries TRBV5-1 and TRBJ2-3, with 7 nucleotides matching TRBD2. J gave up 0 bases and V 5 bases, and 6 bases lay outside the gene matches. Germline loops: CDR1 SGHRS, CDR2 YFSETQ. This CDR3 comprises 15 residues. In nucleotides, the CDR3 is TGCGCCAGCAGTGGTCTAGCGGCCAGCACAGATACGCAGTATTTT. The encoded protein is CASSGLAASTDTQYF. The whole variable domain, remainder taken from reference TRBV5-1 and TRBJ2-3, is KAGVTQTPRYLIKTRGQQVTLSCSPISGHRSVSWYQQTPGQGLQFLFEYFSETQRNKGNFPGRFSGRQFSNSRSEMNVSTLELGDSALYLCASSGLAASTDTQYFGPGTRLTVL.

This clonotype has more than one count but fewer than ten. V usage is TRBV2 and J usage is TRBJ2-1; perhaps TRBD2 as D (7 bases). Germline V gives CDR1 SNHLY, CDR2 FYNNEI. Trimming cost V 4 bases and J 5 bases, with 15 bases left between them. This CDR3 is 15 amino acids long. In nucleotides, the CDR3 is TGTGCCAGCAGTGGGGGAGGGAGGGGGAACAATGAGCAGTTCTTC. Protein sequence: CASSGGGRGNNEQFF.

The chain employs TRBV29-1 and TRBJ2-3; TRBD2 agrees at 14 bases. The trim removed 6 bases at V and 3 bases at J, leaving 11 bases unmatched. CDR1 SQVTM and CDR2 ANQGSEA come from the germline V gene. CDR3 size: 17 residues. CDR3 sequence: CSVGGTSGSGGTDTQYF. CDR3 DNA: TGCAGCGTCGGGGGGACTAGCGGGAGTGGGGGGACAGATACGCAGTATTTT.

The chain links TRBV7-9 to TRBJ2-1; the D call may be TRBD1 or TRBD2 (5 bases each). The ends were cut back, 5 bases at V and 4 bases at J, with 12 bases in the middle. The length of the CDR3 is 14 residues. CDR1 is SEHNR and CDR2 is FQNEAQ in the germline V gene (reference sequence). The CDR3 is CASSPGRTYNEQFF. The CDR3 coding sequence is TGTGCCAGCAGCCCGGGACGGACATACAATGAGCAGTTCTTC.

The CDR3 sequence is CASSPTWRAPYNEQFF. CDR3 nucleotides: TGTGCCAGCAGCCCGACATGGAGGGCCCCGTACAATGAGCAGTTCTTC. The chain carries TRBV7-3 and TRBJ2-1; TRBD2 might be the D (6 bases). V shed 5 bases and J shed 4 bases, with 18 bases lying between them. The CDR3 has 16 amino acids. Germline V gene data show CDR1 as SGHTA and CDR2 as FQGTGA.

This chain connects TRBV12-3 or TRBV12-4 to TRBJ2-7; 8 positions agree with TRBD1. The J segment lost 5 bases and the V segment lost 3 bases, leaving 3 bases of the junction unmatched. The CDR3 length is 13 residues. The CDR3 loop reads CASSLQGAHEQYF. In DNA form, the CDR3 reads TGTGCCAGCAGTTTGCAGGGGGCCCACGAGCAGTACTTC.

This clonotype appeared a few times. The V call is TRBV27, the J call TRBJ1-2; D possibly corresponds to TRBD1 (5 bases). The CDR3 contains 16 residues. Trimming shortened V by 2 bases and J by 2 bases, and 15 bases separated the two germline ends. CDR1 is MNHEY, CDR2 SMNVEV, per germline (reference sequence). CDR3 residues: CASSLVGDSANYGYTF. CDR3 coding DNA: TGTGCCAGCAGTTTAGTAGGGGATTCGGCAAACTATGGCTACACCTTC.

The rearrangement uses TRBV20-1 and TRBJ2-7, with D perhaps matching TRBD2 (6 bases). Per germline, CDR1 DFQATT and CDR2 SNEGSKA (reference sequence). The CDR3 has 14 amino acids. Trimming removed 0 bases at V and 7 bases at J, with 16 bases between. CDR3 residues: CSAREGGIYNEQYF. DNA of the CDR3: TGCAGTGCTAGAGAGGGCGGGATCTACAATGAGCAGTACTTC.

The chain employs TRBV3-1 and TRBJ2-1, with TRBD2 matching over 10 bases. Germline CDR1 is LGHDT and CDR2 is YNNKEL (reference sequence). This CDR3 comprises 14 residues. The V gene end was trimmed by 2 bases and the J gene end by 10 bases; junction bases not matched to a gene: 5. The CDR3: CASSQSPSGSEQFF. The CDR3 DNA is TGTGCCAGCAGCCAAAGCCCTAGCGGGAGCGAGCAGTTCTTC.

The sample holds a few counts of this clonotype. The rearrangement links TRBV28 to TRBJ2-7; D not resolved. The length of the CDR3 is 10 residues. The V gene's germline CDR1 is MDHEN and CDR2 SYDVKM. V gave up 8 bases and J gave up 4 bases, with 6 bases separating them. Here the CDR3 DNA reads TGTGCCAGCCCCCTTTACGAGCAGTACTTC. This encodes CASPLYEQYF.

The chain employs TRBV20-1 and TRBJ2-7, with a weak D call TRBD1 (5 bases). V was shortened by 4 bases and J by 5 bases, with 18 bases between the two germline ends. The CDR3 covers 14 residues. Per germline, CDR1 DFQATT and CDR2 SNEGSKA (reference sequence). The CDR3 region has the DNA TGCAGTGCTAATAAGCCAGGGCGGAACCACGAGCAGTACTTC. Translation gives CSANKPGRNHEQYF.

This chain connects TRBV7-2 to TRBJ2-7, with 7 bases matching TRBD1. V trimming: 5 bases; J trimming: 1 base; junction bases outside the gene matches: 5. The germline CDR1 and CDR2 sequences are SGHTA and FQGNSA. The CDR3 extends over 14 amino acids. The CDR3 bases are TGTGCCAGCAGCACCTGGACAGGATCCTACGAGCAGTACTTC. Its translation: CASSTWTGSYEQYF.

The rearrangement joins TRBV25-1 to TRBJ2-2, with no clear D. CDR3 size: 13 residues. The V gene lost 7 bases and the J gene lost 3 bases, with 9 bases spanning the gap. Germline loops: CDR1 MGHDK, CDR2 SYGVNS. The chain's CDR3 is CASKVGYTGELFF. The CDR3 bases are TGTGCCAGCAAAGTCGGGTACACCGGGGAGCTGTTTTTT.